The 6 T cell receptor beta chains below come from one sample, sequenced in a study of OX40 agonist ivuxolimab in advanced cancers. Produced via immunoSEQ multiplex PCR; TCRdb's table is partial and in-frame only. Of more than 80,000 clones listed, around nine tenths are singletons. Sequenced here: CD4+ or CD8+ T cells sorted from blood, sampled in a trial of the OX40 agonist ivuxolimab. All receptors derive from an adult with an advanced solid tumor such as melanoma, head and neck, liver or kidney cancer.

The V gene is TRBV5-4, the J gene TRBJ2-3, with TRBD2 matching 8 bases. With 0 bases clipped from V and 4 bases from J, the junction kept 10 bases outside the gene matches. The CDR3 is 17 residues long. From germline, CDR1 is SGHNT and CDR2 YYREEE (reference sequence). The CDR3 DNA sequence: TGTGCCAGCAGCTTGGCGGGGGGCGGACTAGCCTCAGATACGCAGTATTTT. It encodes CASSLAGGGLASDTQYF. Using reference TRBV5-4 and TRBJ2-3 for the parts outside the CDR3, the full variable domain is ETGVTQSPTHLIKTRGQQVTLRCSSQSGHNTVSWYQQALGQGPQFIFQYYREEENGRGNFPPRFSGLQFPNYSSELNVNALELDDSALYLCASSLAGGGLASDTQYFGPGTRLTVL.

This chain connects TRBV7-9 to TRBJ2-3, with D maybe TRBD2 (7 bases). CDR1 and CDR2 (germline): SEHNR, FQNEAQ (reference sequence). V was clipped by 3 bases and J by 5 bases, with 21 bases between them. CDR3 length equals 17 residues. The CDR3 sequence is CASSLGGGGTERDTQYF. CDR3 DNA: TGTGCCAGCAGCTTGGGTGGCGGGGGCACGGAGAGAGATACGCAGTATTTT.

The chain recombines TRBV4-1 with TRBJ2-5; D may be TRBD2 (6 bases). Germline V gene lookup returns CDR1 MGHRA and CDR2 YSYEKL. V was shortened by 3 bases and J by 1 base, with 15 bases between the two germline ends. The CDR3 covers 16 residues. CDR3 coding DNA: TGCGCCAGCAGCCAGCCGGCTCTAGCGACCCAAGAGACCCAGTACTTC. Translated: CASSQPALATQETQYF.

The chain is built from TRBV6-6 and TRBJ2-7; the match to TRBD1 covers 7 bases. Germline V lookup: CDR1 MNHNY, CDR2 SVGAGI (reference sequence). V trimming: 8 bases; J trimming: 2 bases; junction bases outside the gene matches: 12. This CDR3 comprises 15 residues. CDR3 DNA sequence: TGTGCCAGCTCTTTCGCCGGGACAGTACCCTACGAGCAGTACTTC. Encoded protein: CASSFAGTVPYEQYF.

The genes are TRBV29-1 and TRBJ2-1, with a possible D match to TRBD2 (5 bases). The germline V and J ends were trimmed by 1 base and 2 bases, with 12 bases remaining between them. Germline CDR1 reads SQVTM; CDR2 reads ANQGSEA. This CDR3 is built from 15 residues. CDR3 protein: CSVEGRGSPYNEQFF. The CDR3 region has the DNA TGCAGCGTTGAAGGACGGGGTTCTCCCTACAATGAGCAGTTCTTC.

V is TRBV28 and J is TRBJ1-5; 7 bases fit TRBD1. With 7 bases clipped from V and 5 bases from J, the junction kept 5 bases outside the gene matches. This CDR3 region has 13 residues. Per the germline V gene, CDR1 is MDHEN and CDR2 is SYDVKM. The CDR3 spells CASKQGGYQPQHF. The CDR3, as DNA: TGTGCCAGCAAACAAGGGGGCTATCAGCCCCAGCATTTT.